These 23 T cell receptor beta chains were all obtained from the same sample, sequenced in a study of blood T cell repertoires in COVID-19. Sequencing was performed with immunoSEQ multiplex PCR; in TCRdb, only in-frame clones are kept and a portion is missing. Of fewer than 350,000 clones in the sample, about 76% are singletons; the top ten hold around 3.2%. The sample comprised peripheral blood. Receptors were obtained from an older woman with active or convalescent COVID-19.

The V gene is TRBV19, the J gene TRBJ2-3, with TRBD2 matching 11 bases. V shed 6 bases, J shed 5 bases, and the junction held 7 bases outside the gene matches. The germline CDR1 and CDR2 sequences are LNHDA and SQIVND (reference sequence). CDR3 length equals 15 residues. The chain's CDR3 is CASRWGTSGRDTQYF. The CDR3 DNA reads as TGTGCCAGTAGATGGGGGACTAGCGGAAGAGATACGCAGTATTTT.

This clone was picked up a small number of times. CDR3 protein: CASSPPPAGVYEQYF. In DNA form, the CDR3 reads TGTGCCAGCTCACCACCGCCAGCGGGCGTCTACGAGCAGTACTTC. This sequence joins TRBV18 and TRBJ2-7, with D possibly being TRBD2 (6 bases). The V end lost 0 bases, the J end lost 3 bases, and 12 bases lay between the germline ends. The CDR3 is 15 residues long. Germline assignment: CDR1 KGHSH and CDR2 LQKENI.

The chain uses TRBV7-2 and TRBJ1-4; 9 bases are a match to TRBD1. Looked up from germline, CDR1 is SGHTA and CDR2 is FQGNSA. The CDR3 loop spans 15 amino acids. V shed 4 bases, J shed 8 bases, and the junction held 8 bases outside the gene matches. This CDR3 reads CASSWKQGAGEKLFF. DNA for the CDR3: TGTGCCAGCAGCTGGAAACAGGGGGCAGGGGAAAAACTGTTTTTT.

V is TRBV2 and J is TRBJ1-2; 7 bases match TRBD1. The CDR3 is 14 residues long. The germline gives CDR1 SNHLY, CDR2 FYNNEI. J gave up 4 bases and V 7 bases, and 9 bases lay outside the gene matches. CDR3 nucleotide sequence: TGTGCCAGCATAGGGGGCGGGTTTGTCTATGGCTACACCTTC. Amino acids: CASIGGGFVYGYTF. The whole variable domain, remainder taken from reference TRBV2 and TRBJ1-2, is EPEVTQTPSHQVTQMGQEVILRCVPISNHLYFYWYRQILGQKVEFLVSFYNNEISEKSEIFDDQFSVERPDGSNFTLKIRSTKLEDSAMYFCASIGGGFVYGYTFGSGTRLTVV.

In its sample, this clone was seen once. The chain couples TRBV5-1 to TRBJ2-3, with TRBD1 as a possible D gene (7 bases). V was pared by 4 bases and J by 2 bases, with 17 bases between. The V gene's germline CDR1 is SGHRS and CDR2 YFSETQ. The CDR3 spans 16 residues. CDR3 DNA sequence: TGCGCCAGCAGCCTGGAGGGACAGCCTTTCACAGATACGCAGTATTTT. This sequence encodes CASSLEGQPFTDTQYF.

This rearrangement joins TRBV18 to TRBJ2-7; a weak D match, TRBD1 (5 bases). V dropped 3 bases and J dropped 3 bases, with 15 bases sitting between them. CDR3 size: 15 residues. Germline CDR1 KGHSH, CDR2 LQKENI. The chain's CDR3 is CASSPAVTEIYEQYF. CDR3 bases: TGTGCCAGCTCACCCGCCGTGACAGAGATCTACGAGCAGTACTTC.

This clone was counted once. V is TRBV7-8 and J is TRBJ2-2, with 7 bases that match TRBD1. This CDR3 has 16 residues. Germline assignment: CDR1 SGHVS and CDR2 FQNEAQ. With 2 bases clipped from V and 3 bases from J, the junction kept 6 bases outside the gene matches. The CDR3 DNA is TGTGCCAGCAGCTTAAGACAGGGCAGGGACACCGGGGAGCTGTTTTTT. It encodes CASSLRQGRDTGELFF.

The chain is built from TRBV30 and TRBJ2-7; 9 bases line up with TRBD1. The CDR3 is 12 amino acids. From germline, CDR1 is GTSNPN and CDR2 SVGIG (reference sequence). V lost 5 bases and J lost 6; bases outside the gene matches: 5. The CDR3 DNA is TGTGCCTGGTCGGGACAGGGTTTCGAGCAGTACTTC. Its translation: CAWSGQGFEQYF.

The V gene is TRBV19, the J gene TRBJ2-3, with 10 positions matching TRBD1. Germline CDR1 LNHDA, CDR2 SQIVND (reference sequence). With V trimmed by 5 bases and J by 4 bases, 6 bases remained unmatched. The CDR3 length is 15 residues. CDR3 in DNA: TGTGCCAGTAGTGTGGGGACAGGGGAAGCAGATACGCAGTATTTT. Translating it yields CASSVGTGEADTQYF.

This clone came up a few times. This chain joins TRBV5-1 and TRBJ2-2; 7 bases are a match to TRBD1. Per the germline V gene, CDR1 is SGHRS and CDR2 is YFSETQ. With 0 bases clipped from V and 1 base from J, the junction kept 3 bases outside the gene matches. CDR3 size: 16 residues. DNA of the CDR3: TGCGCCAGCAGCTTGGGACGGACAGGGAACACCGGGGAGCTGTTTTTT. It specifies CASSLGRTGNTGELFF.

The J gene is TRBJ1-1, the V gene TRBV12-5; D gene ambiguous. Trimming removed 0 bases at V and 8 bases at J, with 13 bases between. CDR1 is LGHNT and CDR2 is FRNRAP in the germline V gene. This CDR3 is built from 14 residues. CDR3: CASGLVLAHREAFF. The CDR3 nucleotides read TGTGCTAGTGGTTTGGTATTGGCCCATCGCGAAGCTTTCTTT.

The rearrangement links TRBV20-1 to TRBJ2-5; tentatively, D is TRBD2 (6 bases). Trimming removed 3 bases from V and 5 bases from J, with 22 bases in between. From germline, CDR1 is DFQATT and CDR2 SNEGSKA (reference sequence). The CDR3 runs 16 residues. CDR3 protein: CSASQLGGGQGETQYF. CDR3 DNA sequence: TGCAGTGCTAGTCAATTGGGGGGTGGCCAAGGGGAGACCCAGTACTTC.

The chain is built from TRBV4-3 and TRBJ1-1; D might be TRBD1 (6 bases). The germline V gene encodes CDR1 LGHNA and CDR2 YSLEER. Trimming shortened V by 3 bases and J by 0 bases, and 11 bases separated the two germline ends. The CDR3 sequence is 15 residues long. The CDR3 loop is CASSQVQGLNTEAFF. CDR3 in DNA: TGCGCCAGCAGCCAGGTACAGGGTCTGAACACTGAAGCTTTCTTT.

This sequence joins TRBV7-8 and TRBJ1-1, with TRBD1 identical over 11 bases. Germline lookup yields CDR1 SGHVS and CDR2 FQNEAQ. CDR3 length: 15 residues. Unmatched junction bases numbered 7, after V lost 5 bases and J lost 5 bases. CDR3 nucleotides: TGTGCCAGCAGCCTCAGGACAGGGGGCAGAACTGAAGCTTTCTTT. This sequence encodes CASSLRTGGRTEAFF.

CDR3 sequence (DNA): TGTGCCAGCAGCTTAGGTGAACTAGCCAAAAACATTCAGTACTTC. It specifies CASSLGELAKNIQYF. The chain carries TRBV7-2 and TRBJ2-4; D unresolved. The CDR3 has 15 residues. From germline, CDR1 is SGHTA and CDR2 FQGNSA. V was clipped by 1 base and J by 0 bases, with 7 bases between them.

This chain connects TRBV7-2 to TRBJ2-1, with D possibly matching TRBD1 (5 bases). This CDR3 has 15 residues. Germline loops: CDR1 SGHTA, CDR2 FQGNSA. The V end was cut by 3 bases, the J end by 4 bases, with 13 bases between. CDR3 DNA sequence: TGTGCCAGCAGCTTGGGGCAGGGCCTATACAATGAGCAGTTCTTC. Residues: CASSLGQGLYNEQFF. Variable domain in full (rest from reference TRBV7-2 and TRBJ2-1): GAGVSQSPSNKVTEKGKDVELRCDPISGHTALYWYRQSLGQGLEFLIYFQGNSAPDKSGLPSDRFSAERTGGSVSTLTIQRTQQEDSAVYLCASSLGQGLYNEQFFGPGTRLTVL.

This sequence joins TRBV25-1 and TRBJ1-1; TRBD1 matches 12 bases. CDR3 length: 16 residues. The ends lost 8 bases at V and 4 bases at J; junction bases unmatched: 11. The germline gives CDR1 MGHDK, CDR2 SYGVNS. CDR3: CASEPGQGAGSTEAFF. The CDR3, as DNA: TGTGCCAGCGAACCGGGACAGGGGGCCGGAAGCACTGAAGCTTTCTTT.

The chain combines TRBV5-1 with TRBJ1-1, with TRBD1 matching 9 bases. The germline gives CDR1 SGHRS, CDR2 YFSETQ. This CDR3 is 15 amino acids long. J lost 3 bases, V lost 4 bases, and 7 bases had no gene match. Written as DNA, the CDR3 is TGCGCCAGCAGCGCCGGGACAGGGTTCGACACTGAAGCTTTCTTT. Translated: CASSAGTGFDTEAFF.

The rearrangement links TRBV27 to TRBJ1-2; the match to TRBD1 covers 7 bases. From germline, CDR1 is MNHEY and CDR2 SMNVEV (reference sequence). The junction had 13 bases not matched to a gene; V was cut back by 3 bases and J by 6 bases. CDR3 length: 16 amino acids. The CDR3 nucleotides read TGTGCCAGCAGTTTCGGCTGGGGAAAGGGGGCGAATGGCTACACCTTC. Translating gives CASSFGWGKGANGYTF.

The chain carries TRBV10-3 and TRBJ2-2, with 8 bases matching TRBD1. Germline V gene sequence: CDR1 ENHRY, CDR2 SYGVKD. V was pared by 10 bases and J by 1 base, with 5 bases of the junction left unmatched. CDR3 length: 14 residues. DNA for the CDR3: TGTGCCACCAAACAGGGGGGGAACACCGGGGAGCTGTTTTTT. Translation: CATKQGGNTGELFF.

This clone was seen a few times. The chain carries TRBV2 and TRBJ1-2; D gene ambiguous. The ends were cut back, 2 bases at V and 4 bases at J, with 8 bases in the middle. Germline V CDR1 and CDR2: SNHLY, FYNNEI. The CDR3 length is 13 residues. CDR3 residues: CASSETEIYGYTF. CDR3 nucleotide sequence: TGTGCCAGCAGTGAAACAGAAATCTATGGCTACACCTTC. Complete variable domain (other parts from reference TRBV2 and TRBJ1-2): EPEVTQTPSHQVTQMGQEVILRCVPISNHLYFYWYRQILGQKVEFLVSFYNNEISEKSEIFDDQFSVERPDGSNFTLKIRSTKLEDSAMYFCASSETEIYGYTFGSGTRLTVV.

In this sample, this clone turned up once. The rearrangement joins TRBV7-2 to TRBJ2-2; D is perhaps TRBD1 (5 bases). The length of the CDR3 is 15 residues. The germline V and J ends were trimmed by 5 bases and 6 bases, with 16 bases remaining between them. Germline CDR1 SGHTA, CDR2 FQGNSA. The CDR3 is CASSLNSQGPGELFF. As DNA, the CDR3 is TGTGCCAGCAGCCTCAACTCGCAGGGTCCCGGGGAGCTGTTTTTT.

The chain uses TRBV5-1 and TRBJ2-2; D gene unclear. CDR1 and CDR2 (germline): SGHRS, YFSETQ. The V gene lost 1 base and the J gene lost 1 base, with 8 bases spanning the gap. This CDR3 has 15 amino acids. CDR3 residues: CASSLSLQNTGELFF. CDR3 nucleotide sequence: TGCGCCAGCAGCTTGTCCTTACAGAACACCGGGGAGCTGTTTTTT. Combining the CDR3 with reference TRBV5-1 and TRBJ2-2 gives the whole variable domain KAGVTQTPRYLIKTRGQQVTLSCSPISGHRSVSWYQQTPGQGLQFLFEYFSETQRNKGNFPGRFSGRQFSNSRSEMNVSTLELGDSALYLCASSLSLQNTGELFFGEGSRLTVL.